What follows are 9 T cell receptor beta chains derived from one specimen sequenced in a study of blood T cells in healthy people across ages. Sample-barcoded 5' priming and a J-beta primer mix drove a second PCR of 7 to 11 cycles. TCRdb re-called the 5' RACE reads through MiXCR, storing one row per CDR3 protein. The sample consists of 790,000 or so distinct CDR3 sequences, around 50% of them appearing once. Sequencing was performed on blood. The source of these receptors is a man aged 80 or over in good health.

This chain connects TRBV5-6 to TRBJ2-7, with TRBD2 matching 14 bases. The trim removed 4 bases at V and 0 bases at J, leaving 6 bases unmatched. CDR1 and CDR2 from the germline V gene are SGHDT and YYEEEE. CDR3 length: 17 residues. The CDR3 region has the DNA TGTGCCAGCAGCGAGGGACTAGCGGGGGCTTCCTCCTACGAGCAGTACTTC. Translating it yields CASSEGLAGASSYEQYF.

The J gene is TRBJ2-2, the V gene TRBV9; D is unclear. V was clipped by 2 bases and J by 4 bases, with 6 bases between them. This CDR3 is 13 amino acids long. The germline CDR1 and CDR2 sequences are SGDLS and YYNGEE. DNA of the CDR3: TGTGCCAGCAGCGTCTTAACCACCGGGGAGCTGTTTTTT. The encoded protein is CASSVLTTGELFF.

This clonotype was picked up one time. CDR3 DNA: TGTGCCAGCAGCTTTGGCCCTCCTGACGCTCACGAGACCCAGTACTTC. Translating gives CASSFGPPDAHETQYF. This chain joins TRBV7-2 and TRBJ2-5; D is unresolved. V shed 3 bases and J shed 5 bases, with 19 bases lying between them. The CDR3 consists of 16 residues. Per the germline V gene, CDR1 is SGHTA and CDR2 is FQGNSA.

The chain's CDR3 is CASSLSVDSSPLHF. CDR3 sequence (DNA): TGTGCCAGCAGCCTCAGCGTAGATAGTTCACCCCTCCACTTT. The chain recombines TRBV12-3 or TRBV12-4 with TRBJ1-6; D ambiguous. Deletions cut 6 bases from V and 9 bases from J, with 15 bases between. The CDR3 extends over 14 amino acids.

The CDR3 sequence: CASSPETGGLVYEQYF. For the CDR3, the DNA is TGTGCCAGCTCACCTGAAACAGGGGGACTAGTCTACGAGCAGTACTTC. The V call is TRBV18, the J call TRBJ2-7; possibly TRBD1 or TRBD2 for D (8 bases each). This CDR3 is built from 16 residues. Germline-derived CDR1 and CDR2 are KGHSH and LQKENI. The V end was cut by 3 bases, the J end by 3 bases, with 18 bases between.

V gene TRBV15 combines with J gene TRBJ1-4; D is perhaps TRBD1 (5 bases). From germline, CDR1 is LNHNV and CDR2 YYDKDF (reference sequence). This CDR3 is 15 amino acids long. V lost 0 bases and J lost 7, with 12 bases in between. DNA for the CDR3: TGTGCCACCAGCAGAGAAGACAGTTCCTCTGAAAAACTGTTTTTT. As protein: CATSREDSSSEKLFF.

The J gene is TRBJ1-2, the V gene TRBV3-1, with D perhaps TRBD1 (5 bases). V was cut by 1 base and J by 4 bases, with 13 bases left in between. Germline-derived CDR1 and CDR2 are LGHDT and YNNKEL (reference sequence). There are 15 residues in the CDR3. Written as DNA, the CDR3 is TGTGCCAGCAGCCAAGGTAGTACAGGAAGCTATGGCTACACCTTC. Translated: CASSQGSTGSYGYTF.

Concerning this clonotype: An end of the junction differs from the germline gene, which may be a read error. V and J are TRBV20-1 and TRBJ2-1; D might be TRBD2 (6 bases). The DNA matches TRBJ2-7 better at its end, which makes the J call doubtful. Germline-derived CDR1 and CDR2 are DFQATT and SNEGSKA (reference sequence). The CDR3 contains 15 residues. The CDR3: CGARGWRDSYNEQYF. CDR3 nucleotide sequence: TGCGGTGCTAGAGGTTGGCGGGACTCCTACAATGAGCAGTACTTC.

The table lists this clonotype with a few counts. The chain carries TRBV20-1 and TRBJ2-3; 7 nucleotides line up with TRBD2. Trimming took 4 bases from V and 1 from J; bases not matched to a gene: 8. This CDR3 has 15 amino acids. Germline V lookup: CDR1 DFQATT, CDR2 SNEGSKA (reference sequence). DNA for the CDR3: TGCAGTGCTACAAGGGCGGGAGATGGCACAGATACGCAGTATTTT. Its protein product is CSATRAGDGTDTQYF.